This is a list of T cell receptor beta chains from one sample in a study of blood T cell repertoires in COVID-19. The assay was immunoSEQ multiplex PCR, and TCRdb's table has in-frame clones only and misses some. Of 200,000 to 250,000 clones in the sample, around four fifths were seen once. The sequenced sample consisted of peripheral blood. The receptor set was obtained from a woman aged 60-75 years with active or convalescent COVID-19. Both conserved end residues are part of each CDR3. Each record gives: V gene, CDR3 length, clone size, J gene, D gene, CDR3 DNA, CDR3 protein. A D gene is named only where the DNA matches it firmly. Not all rows give a size; the values are once, few, many and, for expanded clones, a class.

v_call: TRBV2; cdr3_length: 16; clone_size: once; j_call: TRBJ2-2; d_call: TRBD2; cdr3_nt: TGTGCCAGCAGGAAGCGGGAGGGGTCGAACACCGGGGAGCTGTTTTTT; cdr3_aa: CASRKREGSNTGELFF
v_call: TRBV27; cdr3_length: 14; clone_size: .; j_call: TRBJ1-4; d_call: .; cdr3_nt: TGTGCCAGCAAAGTGAGCTTAACTAATGAAAAACTGTTTTTT; cdr3_aa: CASKVSLTNEKLFF
v_call: TRBV19; cdr3_length: 15; clone_size: .; j_call: TRBJ1-4; d_call: .; cdr3_nt: TGTGCCAGTAATTCGGAGGGGCGGAGAAGTGAAAAACTGTTTTTT; cdr3_aa: CASNSEGRRSEKLFF
v_call: TRBV13; cdr3_length: 14; clone_size: .; j_call: TRBJ2-2; d_call: .; cdr3_nt: TGTGCCAGCAGCTTTCTGAGGAACACCGGGGAGCTGTTTTTT; cdr3_aa: CASSFLRNTGELFF
v_call: TRBV11-2; cdr3_length: 16; clone_size: .; j_call: TRBJ1-2; d_call: TRBD1; cdr3_nt: TGTGCCAGCAGTGTCCGGACAGGGGAACTTCCTTCGGGCTACACCTTC; cdr3_aa: CASSVRTGELPSGYTF
v_call: TRBV2; cdr3_length: 14; clone_size: .; j_call: TRBJ2-3; d_call: TRBD2; cdr3_nt: TGTGCCAGCAAATTAGCGGGGGGCACAGATACGCAGTATTTT; cdr3_aa: CASKLAGGTDTQYF
v_call: TRBV5-1; cdr3_length: 13; clone_size: .; j_call: TRBJ2-1; d_call: .; cdr3_nt: TGCGCCAGCAGCTTGGACTACAACAATGAGCAGTTCTTC; cdr3_aa: CASSLDYNNEQFF
v_call: TRBV27; cdr3_length: 14; clone_size: .; j_call: TRBJ1-5; d_call: TRBD1; cdr3_nt: TGTGCCAGCAGTCGGGACAGTTGGAATCAGCCCCAGCATTTT; cdr3_aa: CASSRDSWNQPQHF
v_call: TRBV6-1; cdr3_length: 16; clone_size: .; j_call: TRBJ1-6; d_call: TRBD1; cdr3_nt: TGTGCCAGCAGTGACCGGGGACAGGGCGATAATTCACCCCTCCACTTT; cdr3_aa: CASSDRGQGDNSPLHF
v_call: TRBV2; cdr3_length: 14; clone_size: .; j_call: TRBJ2-5; d_call: TRBD2; cdr3_nt: TGTGCCAGCAGTGACGGGGTAGCGGGAGAGACCCAGTACTTC; cdr3_aa: CASSDGVAGETQYF
v_call: TRBV29-1; cdr3_length: 13; clone_size: few; j_call: TRBJ2-1; d_call: TRBD1; cdr3_nt: TGCAGCGCCCCGGACAGGGGTTACAATGAGCAGTTCTTC; cdr3_aa: CSAPDRGYNEQFF
v_call: TRBV27; cdr3_length: 14; clone_size: .; j_call: TRBJ2-3; d_call: .; cdr3_nt: TGTGCCAGCAGTTTAGAACGGGGCACAGATACGCAGTATTTT; cdr3_aa: CASSLERGTDTQYF
v_call: TRBV7-9; cdr3_length: 15; clone_size: .; j_call: TRBJ1-2; d_call: TRBD1; cdr3_nt: TGTGCCAGCAGCTTCTGGACAGGGGGTAGCTATGGCTACACCTTC; cdr3_aa: CASSFWTGGSYGYTF
v_call: TRBV7-6; cdr3_length: 16; clone_size: .; j_call: TRBJ2-1; d_call: TRBD2; cdr3_nt: TGTGCCAGCAGCTTACTAGCGGAAAGCTCCTACAATGAGCAGTTCTTC; cdr3_aa: CASSLLAESSYNEQFF
v_call: TRBV5-3; cdr3_length: 17; clone_size: .; j_call: TRBJ1-6; d_call: TRBD1; cdr3_nt: TGTGCCAGAAGCTTGGAAGGGGGCTTAAGGTATAATTCACCCCTCCACTTT; cdr3_aa: CARSLEGGLRYNSPLHF
v_call: TRBV29-1; cdr3_length: 13; clone_size: .; j_call: TRBJ2-7; d_call: .; cdr3_nt: TGCAGCGCCCACTTGAGCGGTAGGGCCGAGCAGTACTTC; cdr3_aa: CSAHLSGRAEQYF
v_call: TRBV12-3/TRBV12-4; cdr3_length: 13; clone_size: once; j_call: TRBJ2-7; d_call: TRBD1; cdr3_nt: TGTGCCAGCAGTTCACAGGGGGCCCACGAGCAGTACTTC; cdr3_aa: CASSSQGAHEQYF
v_call: TRBV10-3; cdr3_length: 13; clone_size: few; j_call: TRBJ1-3; d_call: TRBD1; cdr3_nt: TGTGCCATCAGTGATCCCTTACAGGGGATAATATATTTT; cdr3_aa: CAISDPLQGIIYF
v_call: TRBV19; cdr3_length: 13; clone_size: .; j_call: TRBJ1-2; d_call: .; cdr3_nt: TGTGCCAGTAGTATAGATAGCTACTTGGGCTACACCTTC; cdr3_aa: CASSIDSYLGYTF
v_call: TRBV30; cdr3_length: 13; clone_size: .; j_call: TRBJ1-2; d_call: .; cdr3_nt: TGTGCCTGGAACGGGGTCGAGGGAGAGGGCTACACCTTC; cdr3_aa: CAWNGVEGEGYTF
v_call: TRBV15; cdr3_length: 18; clone_size: .; j_call: TRBJ2-3; d_call: .; cdr3_nt: TGTGCCACCAGCAGAGAGTGGGGGGCTAGCGGAAGCACAGATACGCAGTATTTT; cdr3_aa: CATSREWGASGSTDTQYF
v_call: TRBV3-1/TRBV3-2; cdr3_length: 16; clone_size: .; j_call: TRBJ2-4; d_call: TRBD1; cdr3_nt: TGTGCCAGCAGCCCGGGACAGGGGAGGATTGCGGACATTCAGTACTTC; cdr3_aa: CASSPGQGRIADIQYF
v_call: TRBV27; cdr3_length: 15; clone_size: .; j_call: TRBJ2-7; d_call: .; cdr3_nt: TGTGCCAGCAGTTTAAGTCGGGGTGCTATCTACGAGCAGTACTTC; cdr3_aa: CASSLSRGAIYEQYF
v_call: TRBV15; cdr3_length: 14; clone_size: .; j_call: TRBJ2-1; d_call: .; cdr3_nt: TGTGCCACCAGCAGAGAGGTGGGACATAATGAGCAGTTCTTC; cdr3_aa: CATSREVGHNEQFF
v_call: TRBV27; cdr3_length: 16; clone_size: .; j_call: TRBJ2-1; d_call: TRBD2; cdr3_nt: TGTGCCAGCAGTTTTAGAGCGGGAGGAGGACACAATGAGCAGTTCTTC; cdr3_aa: CASSFRAGGGHNEQFF
v_call: TRBV7-6; cdr3_length: 18; clone_size: .; j_call: TRBJ2-7; d_call: TRBD1; cdr3_nt: TGTGCCAGCAGCTTAGGGCTAGGTGGTAGCAGGGGGACCCACGAGCAGTACTTC; cdr3_aa: CASSLGLGGSRGTHEQYF
v_call: TRBV18; cdr3_length: 12; clone_size: once; j_call: TRBJ2-5; d_call: .; cdr3_nt: TGTGCCAGCTCACCATCCCGGGAGACCCAGTACTTC; cdr3_aa: CASSPSRETQYF
v_call: TRBV5-1; cdr3_length: 18; clone_size: .; j_call: TRBJ1-4; d_call: TRBD1; cdr3_nt: TGCGCCAGCAGCTTGTTATGGACAGGGGGCTCGGCTAATGAAAAACTGTTTTTT; cdr3_aa: CASSLLWTGGSANEKLFF
v_call: TRBV4-1; cdr3_length: 15; clone_size: .; j_call: TRBJ2-7; d_call: TRBD2; cdr3_nt: TGCGCCAGCAGCCAAAGTCTAGCGGGAGGGGACGAGCAGTACTTC; cdr3_aa: CASSQSLAGGDEQYF
v_call: TRBV19; cdr3_length: 17; clone_size: .; j_call: TRBJ1-1; d_call: .; cdr3_nt: TGTGCCAGTAGTATAGAGCAGGTCGCAGAATTTCGAACTGAAGCTTTCTTT; cdr3_aa: CASSIEQVAEFRTEAFF
v_call: TRBV28; cdr3_length: 14; clone_size: .; j_call: TRBJ1-4; d_call: .; cdr3_nt: TGTGCCAGCAGTTTGCCCCACGGTAATGAAAAACTGTTTTTT; cdr3_aa: CASSLPHGNEKLFF
v_call: TRBV7-6; cdr3_length: 18; clone_size: once; j_call: TRBJ2-6; d_call: .; cdr3_nt: TGTGCCAGCAGCTCGGGGATGGGGATGCCGAGTAGGGCCAACGTCCTGACTTTC; cdr3_aa: CASSSGMGMPSRANVLTF
v_call: TRBV3-1/TRBV3-2; cdr3_length: 14; clone_size: .; j_call: TRBJ2-1; d_call: TRBD1; cdr3_nt: TGTGCCAGCAGCCAATGGGGACAGAACAATGAGCAGTTCTTC; cdr3_aa: CASSQWGQNNEQFF
v_call: TRBV5-1; cdr3_length: 13; clone_size: .; j_call: TRBJ2-1; d_call: .; cdr3_nt: TGCGCCAGCAGCTTGGACAGGGCTAATGAGCAGTTCTTC; cdr3_aa: CASSLDRANEQFF
v_call: TRBV7-2; cdr3_length: 14; clone_size: .; j_call: TRBJ2-1; d_call: .; cdr3_nt: TGTGCCAGCAGCTTACGATTCAGGTACAATGAGCAGTTCTTC; cdr3_aa: CASSLRFRYNEQFF
v_call: TRBV7-8; cdr3_length: 13; clone_size: .; j_call: TRBJ1-5; d_call: .; cdr3_nt: TGTGCCAGCAGCTTTACAGGTAGCCAGCCCCAGCATTTT; cdr3_aa: CASSFTGSQPQHF
v_call: TRBV11-2; cdr3_length: 15; clone_size: .; j_call: TRBJ2-2; d_call: TRBD2; cdr3_nt: TGTGCCAGCAGCTTGGGCGGGGGGCAGGTCGGGGAGCTGTTTTTT; cdr3_aa: CASSLGGGQVGELFF
v_call: TRBV10-1; cdr3_length: 13; clone_size: .; j_call: TRBJ1-6; d_call: .; cdr3_nt: TGCGCCAGCAACGGACAGAATAATTCACCCCTCCACTTT; cdr3_aa: CASNGQNNSPLHF
v_call: TRBV5-1; cdr3_length: 14; clone_size: .; j_call: TRBJ2-5; d_call: TRBD2; cdr3_nt: TGCGCCAGCAGCTCAGCGGGGGGCCAAGAGACCCAGTACTTC; cdr3_aa: CASSSAGGQETQYF
v_call: TRBV7-8; cdr3_length: 17; clone_size: .; j_call: TRBJ1-2; d_call: TRBD1; cdr3_nt: TGTGCCAGCAGCCCCACGGAGACAGGGGGCTTGAGCTATGGCTACACCTTC; cdr3_aa: CASSPTETGGLSYGYTF
v_call: TRBV2; cdr3_length: 15; clone_size: .; j_call: TRBJ1-5; d_call: TRBD1; cdr3_nt: TGTGCCAGCAGGGGGGACAGAGATAGCAATCAGCCCCAGCATTTT; cdr3_aa: CASRGDRDSNQPQHF
v_call: TRBV27; cdr3_length: 17; clone_size: .; j_call: TRBJ2-3; d_call: .; cdr3_nt: TGTGCCAGCAGTTTTCGCCCTCCAGGTATCGGCACAGATACGCAGTATTTT; cdr3_aa: CASSFRPPGIGTDTQYF
v_call: TRBV4-1; cdr3_length: 19; clone_size: .; j_call: TRBJ1-4; d_call: .; cdr3_nt: TGCGCCAGCAGCCAAGATGGTATCCTTCCGTCCGGGGGGGATGAAAAACTGTTTTTT; cdr3_aa: CASSQDGILPSGGDEKLFF
v_call: TRBV4-2; cdr3_length: 17; clone_size: .; j_call: TRBJ1-1; d_call: TRBD1; cdr3_nt: TGTGCCAGCAGCCCACGGGACAGGGGGCTCCAGGGCACTGAAGCTTTCTTT; cdr3_aa: CASSPRDRGLQGTEAFF
v_call: TRBV5-6; cdr3_length: 16; clone_size: .; j_call: TRBJ2-3; d_call: TRBD2; cdr3_nt: TGTGCCAGCAGCTCGGCCAGCGGGAGAAGCACAGATACGCAGTATTTT; cdr3_aa: CASSSASGRSTDTQYF
v_call: TRBV2; cdr3_length: 17; clone_size: .; j_call: TRBJ2-5; d_call: TRBD2; cdr3_nt: TGTGCCAGCAGTGAAAGGTCTAGCGGGCCAAAAGGAGAGACCCAGTACTTC; cdr3_aa: CASSERSSGPKGETQYF
v_call: TRBV7-3; cdr3_length: 18; clone_size: .; j_call: TRBJ2-3; d_call: TRBD2; cdr3_nt: TGTGCCAGCAGCTTAATGACTAGCGGGAGTGCCAGGGGAGATACGCAGTATTTT; cdr3_aa: CASSLMTSGSARGDTQYF
v_call: TRBV4-2; cdr3_length: 16; clone_size: .; j_call: TRBJ1-4; d_call: TRBD1; cdr3_nt: TGTGCCAGCAGCCAAGGACCGGGACAGCCTAATGAAAAACTGTTTTTT; cdr3_aa: CASSQGPGQPNEKLFF
v_call: TRBV9; cdr3_length: 13; clone_size: once; j_call: TRBJ2-1; d_call: .; cdr3_nt: TGTGCCAGCAGCGTAGTTGAAACGGGGGAGCAGTTCTTC; cdr3_aa: CASSVVETGEQFF
v_call: TRBV9; cdr3_length: 13; clone_size: .; j_call: TRBJ2-1; d_call: .; cdr3_nt: TGTGCCAGCAGCGCTGGGGGGTCTCACGAGCAGTTCTTC; cdr3_aa: CASSAGGSHEQFF
v_call: TRBV19; cdr3_length: 16; clone_size: .; j_call: TRBJ2-1; d_call: TRBD2; cdr3_nt: TGTGCCAGTAGTTCACGGACTAGCGGGGGGAAAGATGAGCAGTTCTTC; cdr3_aa: CASSSRTSGGKDEQFF
v_call: TRBV28; cdr3_length: 14; clone_size: .; j_call: TRBJ1-1; d_call: .; cdr3_nt: TGTGCCAGCAGTCCCCACACCCGGAACACTGAAGCTTTCTTT; cdr3_aa: CASSPHTRNTEAFF
v_call: TRBV5-1; cdr3_length: 15; clone_size: .; j_call: TRBJ2-5; d_call: .; cdr3_nt: TGCGCCAGCAGCTTGGGGCGGGTAGCGGAAGAGACCCAGTACTTC; cdr3_aa: CASSLGRVAEETQYF
v_call: TRBV30; cdr3_length: 15; clone_size: .; j_call: TRBJ2-7; d_call: .; cdr3_nt: TGTGCCTGGAGTTTGTTACCGGGAGTTTCCTACGAGCAGTACTTC; cdr3_aa: CAWSLLPGVSYEQYF